This T cell receptor (beta chain) was found in a study of technical replicates of blood from several donors. The germline V gene has CDR1 MNHEY and CDR2 SVGAGI. Deletions cut 5 bases from V and 8 bases from J, with 15 bases between. The CDR3 consists of 14 residues. TCRdb's copy holds only in-frame clones and misses some; the assay was immunoSEQ multiplex PCR. This table has tens of thousands of clones, 98% appearing once. The source is a human donor in good health. The chain couples TRBV6-5 to TRBJ1-4; a possible D gene is TRBD1 (5 bases). The sequencing input was T cells isolated from PBMCs. The CDR3 loop reads CASSKGFLGEKLFF. CDR3 bases: TGTGCCAGCAGTAAGGGGTTCCTGGGCGAAAAACTGTTTTTT.